The T cell receptor beta chain described here comes from a study of blood T cell repertoires in COVID-19. Study as a whole: Samples taken during acute and convalescent COVID-19 were collected in the United States, Italy and Spain. PBMCs, B-cell-depleted T cells, or T cells provided the cDNA or gDNA that made up the material.

The CDR3 is 16 residues long. Germline lookup yields CDR1 MDHEN and CDR2 SYDVKM. With 5 bases clipped from V and 1 base from J, the junction kept 8 bases outside the gene matches. TCRdb's copy holds only in-frame clones and misses some; the assay was immunoSEQ multiplex PCR. The sample has tens of thousands of clones, about 70% seen once. Source material: peripheral blood. The TCR originated in a woman aged 70-85 years with acute or convalescent COVID-19. The gene calls are TRBV28 and TRBJ2-1; 7 bases are a match to TRBD2. In DNA form, the CDR3 reads TGTGCCAGCAGTCCGATGCTAGCGGCTTCCTACAATGAGCAGTTCTTC. It translates to CASSPMLAASYNEQFF.